Listed here is a single T cell receptor beta chain. A read error is possible here, since a much larger clone lies one base away. The data originate from a study of blood T cells in healthy people across ages. Germline V gene sequence: CDR1 GTSNPN, CDR2 SVGIG (reference sequence). The CDR3 sequence is 11 residues long. Then a second PCR, running roughly 7 to 11 cycles, was carried out with a sample-barcoded 5' primer and a J-beta primer mix. Each CDR3 protein is one row after TCRdb ran MiXCR on the 5' RACE reads. The sample carries 980,000 or so distinct CDR3 sequences, around 49% recorded once. The sequencing sample was made of blood. The genes are TRBV30 and TRBJ2-1; D is ambiguous. This TCR was sampled from a young man in good health. The CDR3: CARSIYNEQFF. DNA for the CDR3: TGTGCCCGGAGTATCTACAATGAGCAGTTCTTC.